There are a few counts of the clone carrying this T cell receptor (beta chain). Its antigen is unidentified. This sample was included in a study of blood T cells in healthy people across ages. Study results and limitations: Estimates of total diversity, which came from one million sequenced T cells, were considered to be underestimates.

Combining a sample-barcoded 5' primer with a J-beta primer mix, a second PCR ran for about 7 to 12 cycles. TCRdb redid the calling of the 5' RACE reads with MiXCR, one entry per CDR3 protein. The sample has more than 550,000 distinct CDR3 sequences; 22% are singletons. V was cut by 8 bases and J by 5 bases, with 13 bases left in between. The CDR3 totals 13 residues. CDR1 is MRHNA, CDR2 SNTAGT, per germline. The sequencing input was blood. This receptor was obtained from a man in his sixties or seventies in good health. This rearrangement joins TRBV6-4 to TRBJ1-5, with no clear D. The CDR3 protein is CASASEEYQPQHF. CDR3 DNA: TGTGCCAGCGCTTCTGAGGAATATCAGCCCCAGCATTTT.